A single sample gave rise to the 9 T cell receptor beta chains below, sequenced in a study of beta chain features in type 1 diabetes. These TCRs are of unknown antigen specificity. Since all of the isolated RNA was reverse transcribed, expressed TCRB transcripts were what got sequenced. Produced via immunoSEQ multiplex PCR; TCRdb's table is partial and in-frame only. The data show under 350,000 clones, 13% to 15% seen once. Whole-study findings and limits: TCRB CDR3 length was moderately but significantly reduced in all four CD4+ subsets of Type 1 diabetes patients.

Sequencing was carried out using naive CD4+ T cells from blood. The receptors derive from a man aged 25 to 40 with type 1 diabetes.

This clone was counted a few times. In the same sample, other DNA sequences code for this CDR3. The chain couples TRBV9 to TRBJ2-7, with 9 bases identical to TRBD2. Trimming cost V 3 bases and J 0 bases; bases outside gene matches: 1. In germline, CDR1 is SGDLS, CDR2 YYNGEE. This CDR3 has 14 amino acids. The CDR3 region is CASSASGTSYEQYF. CDR3 DNA: TGTGCCAGCAGCGCTAGCGGGACCTCCTACGAGCAGTACTTC.

This clone showed up just a few times. The rearrangement joins TRBV9 to TRBJ2-4, with D tentatively TRBD1 (6 bases). V was trimmed by 3 bases and J by 9 bases, leaving 19 bases between them. Germline V gene sequence: CDR1 SGDLS, CDR2 YYNGEE. This CDR3 is 15 amino acids long. CDR3 amino acids: CASSEGQGNSGIQYF. The CDR3 DNA is TGTGCCAGCAGCGAAGGGCAGGGGAATAGTGGCATTCAGTACTTC.

This sequence joins TRBV28 and TRBJ2-5; D ambiguous. Trimming removed 2 bases at V and 4 bases at J, with 5 bases between. Germline lookup yields CDR1 MDHEN and CDR2 SYDVKM. The CDR3 covers 12 residues. The chain's CDR3 is CASSLLVETQYF. The CDR3 DNA reads TGTGCCAGCAGTTTACTAGTAGAGACCCAGTACTTC.

This clone has just a few counts. J is TRBJ2-2 and V is TRBV7-3, with TRBD1 identical over 9 bases. After removal of 6 bases from V and 4 bases from J, the junction contained 3 bases not matched to a gene. The CDR3 is made up of 14 amino acids. CDR1 is SGHTA, CDR2 FQGTGA, per germline. CDR3 in amino acids: CASRGQGSTGELFF. The CDR3 nucleotides are TGTGCCAGCAGGGGACAGGGAAGCACCGGGGAGCTGTTTTTT.

This clone was seen only a few times. The V call is TRBV4-1, the J call TRBJ2-1; 8 bases line up with TRBD2. There are 17 residues in the CDR3. The germline V gene encodes CDR1 MGHRA and CDR2 YSYEKL. Trimming at V came to 0 bases and at J to 7 bases, leaving 11 bases not matched to a gene. The CDR3 bases are TGCGCCAGCAGCCAAGAAGGACAAGCGGGAGTGAGAAATGAGCAGTTCTTC. It specifies CASSQEGQAGVRNEQFF.

The chain employs TRBV5-6 and TRBJ1-2; 7 bases fit TRBD1. CDR3 size: 14 residues. CDR1 and CDR2 from the germline V gene are SGHDT and YYEEEE. With 2 bases clipped from V and 4 bases from J, the junction kept 5 bases outside the gene matches. The CDR3, as DNA: TGTGCCAGCAGCTTTTCGCAGGGGGGCTATGGCTACACCTTC. It is translated as CASSFSQGGYGYTF. The variable domain in full, completed from reference TRBV5-6 and TRBJ1-2, reads DAGVTQSPTHLIKTRGQQVTLRCSPKSGHDTVSWYQQALGQGPQFIFQYYEEEERQRGNFPDRFSGHQFPNYSSELNVNALLLGDSALYLCASSFSQGGYGYTFGSGTRLTVV.

This sequence joins TRBV9 and TRBJ2-5; 9 bases are a match to TRBD1. Germline CDR1 is SGDLS and CDR2 is YYNGEE. V trimming: 2 bases; J trimming: 5 bases; junction bases outside the gene matches: 10. CDR3 length: 16 residues. This CDR3 reads CASSVLSGQGGETQYF. CDR3 bases: TGTGCCAGCAGCGTTTTGTCGGGACAGGGCGGGGAGACCCAGTACTTC.

This clone was detected only a few times. Written as DNA, the CDR3 is TGCGCCAGCAGCGAACGGACAGGCTACCAAGAGACCCAGTACTTC. Protein product: CASSERTGYQETQYF. The chain recombines TRBV4-3 with TRBJ2-5, with 7 bases lining up with TRBD1. CDR1 and CDR2 from the germline V gene are LGHNA and YSLEER. There are 15 residues in the CDR3. V lost 5 bases and J lost 0; bases outside the gene matches: 6.

This clone was observed a handful of times. The chain uses TRBV7-8 and TRBJ1-5; D call uncertain. Germline CDR1 reads SGHVS; CDR2 reads FQNEAQ. This CDR3 is 15 amino acids long. Trimming took off 1 base at V and 0 bases at J, with 7 bases between the two ends. The CDR3 is CASSLGGYSNQPQHF. The CDR3 DNA reads as TGTGCCAGCAGCTTAGGAGGGTATAGCAATCAGCCCCAGCATTTT.